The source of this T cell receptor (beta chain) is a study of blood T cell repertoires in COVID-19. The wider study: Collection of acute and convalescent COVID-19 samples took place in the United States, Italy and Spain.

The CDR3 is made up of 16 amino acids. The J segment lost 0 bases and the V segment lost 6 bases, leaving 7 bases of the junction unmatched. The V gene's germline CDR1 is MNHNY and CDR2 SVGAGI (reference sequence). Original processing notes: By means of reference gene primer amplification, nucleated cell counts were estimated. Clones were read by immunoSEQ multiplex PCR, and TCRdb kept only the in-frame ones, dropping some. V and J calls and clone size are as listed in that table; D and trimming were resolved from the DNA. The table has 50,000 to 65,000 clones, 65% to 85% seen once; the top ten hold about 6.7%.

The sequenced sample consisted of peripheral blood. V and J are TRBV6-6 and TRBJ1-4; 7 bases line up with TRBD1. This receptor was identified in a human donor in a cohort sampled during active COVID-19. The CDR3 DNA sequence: TGTGCCAGCAGGCCCGACAGGGACTCAACTAATGAAAAACTGTTTTTT. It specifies CASRPDRDSTNEKLFF.